This T cell receptor (beta chain) stems from a study of glioma-infiltrating T cells after dendritic cell vaccination. Overall study findings and caveats: Higher pretreatment TIL content predicted longer progression-free time and survival.

Looked up from germline, CDR1 is SGHRS and CDR2 is YFSETQ. V was clipped by 0 bases and J by 4 bases; unmatched bases: 5. CDR3 length: 16 residues. In its sample, this clone was seen once. The antigen is not known. Noted time point: after dendritic cell vaccination, including at tumor progression/relapse. Clones were sequenced by immunoSEQ multiplex PCR, and TCRdb holds only the in-frame ones, with some missing. The data contain 45,000 to 60,000 clones, around 83% of them singletons. J is TRBJ2-2 and V is TRBV5-1, with 8 bases that match TRBD2. The starting material was blood, obtained after dendritic cell vaccination. This receptor was obtained from a human donor with glioblastoma. As DNA, the CDR3 is TGCGCCAGCAGCTTGGGTGGAGCGGGAGCCACCGGGGAGCTGTTTTTT. Translating it yields CASSLGGAGATGELFF. Drawing the rest from reference TRBV5-1 and TRBJ2-2, the complete variable domain is KAGVTQTPRYLIKTRGQQVTLSCSPISGHRSVSWYQQTPGQGLQFLFEYFSETQRNKGNFPGRFSGRQFSNSRSEMNVSTLELGDSALYLCASSLGGAGATGELFFGEGSRLTVL.